Presented here are 2 T cell receptor beta chains from one specimen sequenced in a study of T cell responses to AZD1222 COVID-19 vaccine. Sequencing was performed with immunoSEQ multiplex PCR; in TCRdb, only in-frame clones are kept and a portion is missing. This table holds approximately 150,000 clones, 85% to 90% found once. The sample here was peripheral blood, taken 28 days after the second AZD1222 dose. These receptors originate from an adult who received the AZD1222 COVID-19 vaccine.

Details on this clone: The sample contains more than one DNA sequence encoding this CDR3. V gene TRBV30 combines with J gene TRBJ1-1, with D unresolved. CDR1 and CDR2 from the germline V gene are GTSNPN and SVGIG (reference sequence). The CDR3 consists of 13 residues. V was pared by 0 bases and J by 1 base, with 6 bases between. CDR3 bases: TGTGCCTGGAGTGTAGCAGGGAACACTGAAGCTTTCTTT. It encodes CAWSVAGNTEAFF.

CDR3 DNA: TGTGCCAGCAGTGGAGATCGGGGCCACTCCTATAATTCACCCCTCCACTTT. Its translation: CASSGDRGHSYNSPLHF. The chain links TRBV6-1 to TRBJ1-6; D is perhaps TRBD1 (5 bases). V was shortened by 4 bases and J by 0 bases, with 13 bases between the two germline ends. The CDR3 runs 17 residues. CDR1 and CDR2 (germline): MNHNS, SASEGT.